This T cell receptor beta chain appears in the sequencing data of a study of identifying expanded T cells in peripheral blood. Study results and limitations: Technical replicates showed roughly 1.2 changed clones; roughly two weeks approximately 16; four weeks 19. Clone count variance between roughly 2-week samples rose with total template count.

The CDR3 sequence is 18 residues long. Germline-derived CDR1 and CDR2 are MDHEN and SYDVKM. Trimming removed 5 bases at V and 8 bases at J, with 30 bases between. With regard to this clone: Its antigen is currently unknown.

Method: immunoSEQ multiplex PCR; TCRdb's copy keeps in-frame clones and lacks some. In the table there are around 94,000 clones, about 88% of which are singletons. Collection occurred without any documented infections or immune events in donors. The chain has TRBV28 and TRBJ1-1; D unresolved. The specimen was blood. The clonotype was recovered from a person aged 18-70 years in good health. Written as DNA, the CDR3 is TGTGCCAGCAGTCCCCGACTGAGAACACTGAGAGGCATGTACGAAGCTTTCTTT. As protein: CASSPRLRTLRGMYEAFF.